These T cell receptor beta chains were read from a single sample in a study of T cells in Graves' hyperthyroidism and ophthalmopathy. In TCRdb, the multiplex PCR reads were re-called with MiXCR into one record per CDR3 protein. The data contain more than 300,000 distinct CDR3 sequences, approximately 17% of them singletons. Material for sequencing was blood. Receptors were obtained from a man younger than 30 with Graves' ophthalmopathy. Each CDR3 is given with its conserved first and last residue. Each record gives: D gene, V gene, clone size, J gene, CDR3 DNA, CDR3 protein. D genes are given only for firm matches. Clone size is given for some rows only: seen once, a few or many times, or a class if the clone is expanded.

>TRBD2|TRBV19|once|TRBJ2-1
TGTGCCAGTACAGGGAGAAGGACTAGCAGTTACAATGAGCAGTTCTTC
CASTGRRTSSYNEQFF
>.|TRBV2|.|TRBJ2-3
TGTGCCAGCATACCTAGGCGAAGCACAGATACGCAGTATTTT
CASIPRRSTDTQYF
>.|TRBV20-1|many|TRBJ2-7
TGCAGTGCTAGAGTAGTGGACGAGCAGTACTTC
CSARVVDEQYF
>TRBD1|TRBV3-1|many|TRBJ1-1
TGTGCCAGCAGCCGCACAGGGGGAGCTGAAGCTTTCTTT
CASSRTGGAEAFF
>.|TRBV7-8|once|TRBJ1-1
TGTGCCAGCAGCTTAAAAGGGAGGGGTAGGGGCGAGGACACTGAAGCTTTCTTT
CASSLKGRGRGEDTEAFF
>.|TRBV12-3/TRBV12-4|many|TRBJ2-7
TGTGCCAGCAGTACCCTGGGCCGAACCGGCGAGCAGTACTTC
CASSTLGRTGEQYF
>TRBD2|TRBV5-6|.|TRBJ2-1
TGTGCCAGCAGCTTTGGACTAGCGGGGGGCAATGAGCAGTTCTTC
CASSFGLAGGNEQFF
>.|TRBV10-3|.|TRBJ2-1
TGTGCCATCAGTGATGACAGGACCCACCATCCGAGCTCCTACAATGAGCAGTTCTTC
CAISDDRTHHPSSYNEQFF
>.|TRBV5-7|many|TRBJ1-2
TGTGCCAGCAGTTTAGGCAGGTCGGTTTCGTATGGCTACACCTTC
CASSLGRSVSYGYTF
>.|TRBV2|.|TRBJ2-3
TGTGCCAGCAGCCCCTTGATGGCAGATACGCAGTATTTT
CASSPLMADTQYF
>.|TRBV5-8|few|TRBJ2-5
TGTGCCAGCAGCTTGACGACAGAAGAGACCCAGTACTTC
CASSLTTEETQYF
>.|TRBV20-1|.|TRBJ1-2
TGCAGTGCTAGAGATCCTCTTTTACGGCGGAACTATGGCTACACCTTC
CSARDPLLRRNYGYTF
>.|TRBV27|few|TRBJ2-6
TGTGCCAGCAGTCCTACCCCCTCATGGGTCCTCCGGACCAACGTCCTGACTTTC
CASSPTPSWVLRTNVLTF
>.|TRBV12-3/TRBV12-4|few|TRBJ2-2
TGTGCCAGCAGTTTATCGGTGACAGGCACCGGGGAGCTGTTTTTT
CASSLSVTGTGELFF
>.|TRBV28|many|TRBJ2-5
TGTGCCAGCAGTTTGTATAAACCGAACCAAGAGACCCAGTACTTC
CASSLYKPNQETQYF
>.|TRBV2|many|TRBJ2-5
TGTGCCAGCAGTGATTATCTGGGGGGAAGGTCGGCAGAGACCCAGTACTTC
CASSDYLGGRSAETQYF
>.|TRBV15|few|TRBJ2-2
TGTGCCACCAGCAGGGCCGGGGGAAACACCGGGGAGCTGTTTTTT
CATSRAGGNTGELFF
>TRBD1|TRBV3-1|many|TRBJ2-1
TGTGCCAGCAGCCACAGACAGGGTACGAATGAGCAGTTCTTC
CASSHRQGTNEQFF
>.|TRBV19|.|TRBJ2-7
TGTGCCAGTAGTGAGGGACCCTCCTACGAGCAGTACTTC
CASSEGPSYEQYF
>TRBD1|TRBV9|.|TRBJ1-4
TGTGCCAGCAGCCAGACAGGGAATAATGAAAAACTGTTTTTT
CASSQTGNNEKLFF
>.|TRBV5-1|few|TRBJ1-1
TGCGCCAGCAGCTTGGCGGCAGGATCGACTAGGAGCACTGAAGCTTTCTTT
CASSLAAGSTRSTEAFF
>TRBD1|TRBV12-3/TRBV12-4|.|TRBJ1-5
TGTGCCAGCAGTGCCCGGGACAGGGGGCTGAGCAATCAGCCCCAGCATTTT
CASSARDRGLSNQPQHF
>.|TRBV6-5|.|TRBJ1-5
TGTGCCAGCAGCTACATAGGACAACGGCAGGCCCAGCATTTT
CASSYIGQRQAQHF
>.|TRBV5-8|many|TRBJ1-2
TGTGCCAGCAGCTTTGGGGTGGGAGGAAGGAACTATGGCTACACCTTC
CASSFGVGGRNYGYTF
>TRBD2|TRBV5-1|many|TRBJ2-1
TGCGCCAGCAGCCTAAACCTAGCGGGGGGGCTCTACAATGAGCAGTTCTTC
CASSLNLAGGLYNEQFF
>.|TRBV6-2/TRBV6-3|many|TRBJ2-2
TGTGCCAGCAGTTATGCGAACACCGGGGAGCTGTTTTTT
CASSYANTGELFF
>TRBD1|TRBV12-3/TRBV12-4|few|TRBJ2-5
TGTGCCAGCATGGGCCAGGGGGCACAAGAGACCCAGTACTTC
CASMGQGAQETQYF
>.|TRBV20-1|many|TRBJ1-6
TGCAGTGCTAGTTACCCAGGGTTACATAATTCACCCCTCCACTTT
CSASYPGLHNSPLHF
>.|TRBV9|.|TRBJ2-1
TGTGCCAGCAGCCCAGTGCCAGGGTCCTACAATGAGCAGTTCTTC
CASSPVPGSYNEQFF